The 30 T cell receptor beta chains presented below share a single source sample, sequenced in a study of blood T cells in healthy people across ages. Next came a second PCR, run for roughly 7 to 12 cycles, which used a sample-barcoded 5' primer along with a J-beta primer mix. TCRdb analysed the 5' RACE reads with MiXCR anew, one entry per CDR3 protein. The sample records roughly 1.9 million distinct CDR3 sequences, 39% being singletons. What was sequenced was blood. These receptor sequences come from a human donor in good health.

This clonotype was picked up a small number of times. This chain's CDR3 is CASSGAVEQFF. The CDR3 coding sequence is TGCGCCAGCAGTGGGGCGGTTGAGCAGTTCTTC. V and J are TRBV4-3 and TRBJ2-1; TRBD1 is a possible D gene (5 bases). This CDR3 comprises 11 residues. Germline V gene sequence: CDR1 LGHNA, CDR2 YSLEER. Between the trimmed V and J ends, which lost 6 bases and 9 bases, there was a span of 9 bases.

Only one count was recorded for this clonotype. This clone may be a read error of a much larger clone one base away. This sequence joins TRBV20-1 and TRBJ2-1; D unresolved. This CDR3 has 13 residues. CDR1 DFQATT and CDR2 SNEGSKA come from the germline V gene (reference sequence). In DNA form, the CDR3 reads TGCAGTGCTAGAACTGCATCGATAGATGAGCAGTGCTTC. Its protein is CSARTASIDEQCF.

This clonotype was detected only once. V usage is TRBV15 and J usage is TRBJ2-4, with 7 bases identical to TRBD2. Germline CDR1 LNHNV, CDR2 YYDKDF (reference sequence). With 0 bases clipped from V and 6 bases from J, the junction kept 5 bases outside the gene matches. CDR3 size: 15 residues. Here the CDR3 DNA reads TGTGCCACCAGCAGAGATTTACGGGGGGTAAACATTCAGTACTTC. Residues: CATSRDLRGVNIQYF.

This clonotype was found a few times. The V call is TRBV5-1, the J call TRBJ2-5, with 9 bases that match TRBD2. With 4 bases clipped from V and 5 bases from J, the junction kept 9 bases outside the gene matches. The CDR3 has 15 amino acids. CDR1 and CDR2 (germline): SGHRS, YFSETQ. CDR3 residues: CASSQISGGVETQYF. Here the CDR3 DNA reads TGCGCCAGCAGCCAGATTAGCGGGGGAGTTGAGACCCAGTACTTC. Full variable domain (outside the CDR3, taken from reference TRBV5-1 and TRBJ2-5): KAGVTQTPRYLIKTRGQQVTLSCSPISGHRSVSWYQQTPGQGLQFLFEYFSETQRNKGNFPGRFSGRQFSNSRSEMNVSTLELGDSALYLCASSQISGGVETQYFGPGTRLLVL.

This clonotype was found a few times. In nucleotides, the CDR3 is TGTGCCAGCAGCGTAGATGGGGGAAGAGCCTACGAGCAGTACTTC. Translation: CASSVDGGRAYEQYF. V gene TRBV9 combines with J gene TRBJ2-4; D possibly matches TRBD1 or TRBD2 (5 bases each). The tail of the sequence fits TRBJ2-7 better, so the J call may be wrong. CDR3 length equals 15 residues. Looked up from germline, CDR1 is SGDLS and CDR2 is YYNGEE.

J is TRBJ1-2 and V is TRBV6-5; tentative D call: TRBD1 (5 bases). The germline CDR1 and CDR2 sequences are MNHEY and SVGAGI. The CDR3 is 14 amino acids. V was clipped by 0 bases and J by 4 bases, with 9 bases between them. This CDR3 reads CASSYSEGFYGYTF. CDR3 nucleotide sequence: TGTGCCAGCAGTTACTCGGAGGGGTTCTATGGCTACACCTTC.

The chain has TRBV7-9 and TRBJ1-2; D gene ambiguous. The germline V gene encodes CDR1 SEHNR and CDR2 FQNEAQ (reference sequence). The CDR3 is 14 amino acids. The V end was cut by 4 bases, the J end by 2 bases, with 11 bases between. The CDR3 loop is CASSSLNINYGYTF. In DNA, the CDR3 is TGTGCCAGCAGCTCCTTAAACATAAACTATGGCTACACCTTC.

The rearrangement links TRBV2 to TRBJ2-1; 12 bases line up with TRBD1. The end of the DNA fits TRBJ2-7 better, so the J call may be wrong. This CDR3 has 13 amino acids. Germline V gene lookup returns CDR1 SNHLY and CDR2 FYNNEI. This CDR3 reads CASHRDRGLEQYF. The CDR3 nucleotides read TGTGCCAGTCACCGGGACAGGGGGCTTGAGCAGTACTTC.

The chain couples TRBV6-5 to TRBJ2-1; TRBD1 is a possible D gene (6 bases). Germline values: CDR1 MNHEY, CDR2 SVGAGI. The CDR3 is made up of 13 amino acids. V was cut by 3 bases and J by 10 bases, with 13 bases left in between. CDR3 DNA: TGTGCCAGCAGTTATTCTTCCGGACAGGAGCAGTTCTTC. Protein product: CASSYSSGQEQFF.

The chain links TRBV7-2 to TRBJ1-5; possibly TRBD1 for D (5 bases). Between the trimmed V and J ends, which lost 2 bases and 4 bases, there was a span of 12 bases. The CDR3 consists of 15 residues. Germline values: CDR1 SGHTA, CDR2 FQGNSA. The chain's CDR3 is CASSLIGRGNQPQHF. CDR3 nucleotide sequence: TGTGCCAGCAGCTTAATTGGAAGGGGAAATCAGCCCCAGCATTTT.

This clonotype was found once. The V gene is TRBV5-5, the J gene TRBJ2-1; D gene uncertain. The CDR3 covers 13 residues. With 5 bases removed from V and 7 bases from J, the gap between germline ends came to 13 bases. The germline gives CDR1 SGHKS, CDR2 YYEKEE (reference sequence). The chain's CDR3 is CASSFANKNEQFF. CDR3 sequence (DNA): TGTGCCAGCAGTTTCGCGAACAAAAATGAGCAGTTCTTC.

Regarding this clonotype: At one of its ends the junction is not consistent with the germline gene, which may arise from a read error. DNA for the CDR3: TGTGCCACCAGCAGTGGCGGGGGGCAGGAGATCCAGTACTTC. Protein product: CATSSGGGQEIQYF. The chain combines TRBV15 with TRBJ2-5, with 8 bases that match TRBD2. This CDR3 contains 14 residues. From germline, CDR1 is LNHNV and CDR2 YYDKDF (reference sequence).

As DNA, the CDR3 is TGTGCCACCAGAATCGATCCCCTTAATGAAAAACTGTTTTTT. Residues: CATRIDPLNEKLFF. The chain is built from TRBV7-2 and TRBJ1-4, with D unclear. Per the germline V gene, CDR1 is SGHTA and CDR2 is FQGNSA. The CDR3 has 14 amino acids. Trimming took off 10 bases at V and 4 bases at J, with 16 bases between the two ends.

This chain uses TRBV7-6 with TRBJ1-1; D ambiguous. This CDR3 is built from 15 residues. Germline V gene sequence: CDR1 SGHVS, CDR2 FNYEAQ. Deletions cut 1 base from V and 4 bases from J, with 13 bases between. The CDR3 region is CASSLGAPPGTEAFF. CDR3 bases: TGTGCCAGCAGCTTAGGTGCGCCGCCCGGCACTGAAGCTTTCTTT. The whole variable domain, remainder taken from reference TRBV7-6 and TRBJ1-1, is GAGVSQSPRYKVTKRGQDVALRCDPISGHVSLYWYRQALGQGPEFLTYFNYEAQQDKSGLPNDRFSAERPEGSISTLTIQRTEQRDSAMYRCASSLGAPPGTEAFFGQGTRLTVV.

The V gene is TRBV11-2, the J gene TRBJ1-6; D call uncertain. This CDR3 is 13 amino acids long. Germline V gives CDR1 SGHAT, CDR2 FQNNGV. V dropped 1 base and J dropped 9 bases, with 7 bases sitting between them. CDR3 in DNA: TGTGCCAGCAGCTTAGGTTTTGGTTCACCCCTCCACTTT. Its protein product is CASSLGFGSPLHF.

The chain recombines TRBV12-5 with TRBJ1-5; unclear D gene. The V end lost 1 base, the J end lost 3 bases, and 7 bases lay between the germline ends. Germline CDR1 reads LGHNT; CDR2 reads FRNRAP. This CDR3 is built from 14 residues. The CDR3 loop reads CASGLGLYNQPQHF. The CDR3 DNA reads as TGTGCTAGTGGTTTGGGACTGTACAATCAGCCCCAGCATTTT.

Regarding this clonotype: The junction differs from germline at one of its ends, possibly a read error. The CDR3 sequence is CASSLDRGLAGVSEQSF. Written as DNA, the CDR3 is TGCGCCAGCAGCTTGGACCGGGGACTAGCGGGAGTTAGTGAGCAGTCCTTC. This sequence joins TRBV5-1 and TRBJ2-1; 14 bases match TRBD2. The CDR3 has 17 amino acids. Germline CDR1 is SGHRS and CDR2 is YFSETQ.

The V gene is TRBV20-1, the J gene TRBJ2-7; D might be TRBD1 (7 bases). V gave up 3 bases and J gave up 4 bases, with 10 bases separating them. The germline V gene encodes CDR1 DFQATT and CDR2 SNEGSKA (reference sequence). The CDR3 is made up of 12 amino acids. The CDR3 spells CSARTGRYEQYF. The CDR3 DNA follows: TGCAGTGCTAGGACAGGGAGGTACGAGCAGTACTTC.

This clonotype has a handful of counts. The rearrangement uses TRBV29-1 and TRBJ1-2; 8 bases map to TRBD1. Trimming took 4 bases from V and 9 from J; bases not matched to a gene: 4. Germline-derived CDR1 and CDR2 are SQVTM and ANQGSEA. The CDR3 length is 11 residues. CDR3 loop: CSVGGQESYTF. The CDR3 DNA reads as TGCAGCGTTGGGGGACAGGAAAGCTACACCTTC. The complete variable domain, with remaining parts taken from reference TRBV29-1 and TRBJ1-2, reads SAVISQKPSRDICQRGTSLTIQCQVDSQVTMMFWYRQQPGQSLTLIATANQGSEATYESGFVIDKFPISRPNLTFSTLTVSNMSPEDSSIYLCSVGGQESYTFGSGTRLTVV.

The DNA of the CDR3 is TGTGCCAGCAGCCTACAGGGGAATCCCTACGAGCAGTACTTC. Its protein product is CASSLQGNPYEQYF. The J gene is TRBJ2-5, the V gene TRBV5-5; 7 positions match TRBD1. The J call is doubtful: the DNA matches TRBJ2-7 better. Germline CDR1 is SGHKS and CDR2 is YYEKEE (reference sequence). The CDR3 contains 14 residues.

V is TRBV28 and J is TRBJ1-5; the D is unclear. The CDR3 is 16 amino acids. Trimming cost V 4 bases and J 0 bases, with 13 bases left between them. Germline CDR1 is MDHEN and CDR2 is SYDVKM. This chain's CDR3 is CASSYPVEHSNQPQHF. The DNA of the CDR3 is TGTGCCAGCAGTTACCCCGTGGAACATAGCAATCAGCCCCAGCATTTT.

The chain combines TRBV29-1 with TRBJ1-1; the D gene is possibly TRBD1 (5 bases). The germline CDR1 and CDR2 sequences are SQVTM and ANQGSEA. V was pared by 4 bases and J by 1 base, with 10 bases between. The CDR3 spans 13 residues. CDR3 sequence: CSVVGRANTEAFF. The DNA of the CDR3 is TGCAGCGTTGTGGGCAGGGCGAACACTGAAGCTTTCTTT. Drawing the rest from reference TRBV29-1 and TRBJ1-1, the complete variable domain is SAVISQKPSRDICQRGTSLTIQCQVDSQVTMMFWYRQQPGQSLTLIATANQGSEATYESGFVIDKFPISRPNLTFSTLTVSNMSPEDSSIYLCSVVGRANTEAFFGQGTRLTVV.

This clonotype has a count of ten or more. The V gene is TRBV28, the J gene TRBJ2-1; D is ambiguous. Germline CDR1 and CDR2: MDHEN and SYDVKM. The CDR3 extends over 16 amino acids. V was pared by 4 bases and J by 2 bases, with 15 bases between. As DNA, the CDR3 is TGTGCCAGCAGTTCCCCTCTAAGGGTACCCTACAATGAGCAGTTCTTC. Residues: CASSSPLRVPYNEQFF.

The chain links TRBV20-1 to TRBJ2-7; D may be TRBD2 (6 bases). The DNA end is more similar to TRBJ2-5, so the J call may be wrong. This CDR3 is built from 15 residues. CDR1 is DFQATT and CDR2 is SNEGSKA in the germline V gene (reference sequence). CDR3 DNA sequence: TGCAGTGCTAGAGACGGAAGCGGGCGGGTAGAGACCCAGTACTTC. Translated, it gives CSARDGSGRVETQYF.

The J gene is TRBJ1-1, the V gene TRBV7-9, with a tentative D call TRBD1 (5 bases). The CDR3 is 15 amino acids. V gave up 2 bases and J gave up 2 bases, with 12 bases separating them. Germline V CDR1 and CDR2: SEHNR, FQNEAQ (reference sequence). This CDR3 is CASSLFGGINTEAFF. CDR3 DNA: TGTGCCAGCAGCTTATTCGGGGGGATAAACACTGAAGCTTTCTTT.

The chain carries TRBV6-2 or TRBV6-3 and TRBJ2-5; D might be TRBD1 (6 bases). CDR1 and CDR2 from the germline V gene are MNHEY and SVGEGT. V was pared by 2 bases and J by 0 bases, with 19 bases between. This CDR3 has 18 residues. The CDR3 region has the DNA TGTGCCAGCAGTTACGATCCGTCAGGGGAGAAGTACCAAGAGACCCAGTACTTC. Its protein is CASSYDPSGEKYQETQYF.

There are a few counts of this clonotype. The V and J genes are TRBV7-7 and TRBJ2-5; tentatively, D is TRBD1 (7 bases). Per the germline V gene, CDR1 is SSHAT and CDR2 is FNYEAQ (reference sequence). V was pared by 5 bases and J by 4 bases, with 14 bases between. This CDR3 has 14 amino acids. CDR3 protein: CASSRETGLETQYF. The CDR3 coding sequence is TGTGCCAGCAGCCGGGAGACAGGGTTAGAGACCCAGTACTTC.

To note about this clonotype: A much larger clone differs by one base, so this may be a read error. This rearrangement joins TRBV10-2 to TRBJ1-5, with unresolved D. CDR3 length equals 16 residues. Trimming stripped 7 bases from V and 0 bases from J, with 16 bases between. Germline values: CDR1 WSHSY, CDR2 SAAADI. CDR3 DNA sequence: TGCGCCAGCATGTTCGCAGGCTCAAATAGCAATCAGCCCCAGCATTTT. The encoded protein is CASMFAGSNSNQPQHF.

This clonotype was picked up a small number of times. V is TRBV30 and J is TRBJ2-3; D is uncertain. V was clipped by 1 base and J by 2 bases, with 10 bases between them. The CDR3 spans 14 residues. Germline CDR1 and CDR2: GTSNPN and SVGIG (reference sequence). The CDR3 sequence: CAWSEGRITDTQYF. The CDR3 DNA follows: TGTGCCTGGAGTGAAGGGCGAATCACAGATACGCAGTATTTT.

There are a few counts of this clonotype. The J gene is TRBJ2-5, the V gene TRBV6-5; 9 bases line up with TRBD1. With V trimmed by 6 bases and J by 5 bases, 4 bases remained unmatched. The germline CDR1 and CDR2 sequences are MNHEY and SVGAGI. This CDR3 comprises 13 residues. The CDR3: CASRLQGAETQYF. CDR3 sequence (DNA): TGTGCCAGCAGGTTACAGGGGGCTGAGACCCAGTACTTC.